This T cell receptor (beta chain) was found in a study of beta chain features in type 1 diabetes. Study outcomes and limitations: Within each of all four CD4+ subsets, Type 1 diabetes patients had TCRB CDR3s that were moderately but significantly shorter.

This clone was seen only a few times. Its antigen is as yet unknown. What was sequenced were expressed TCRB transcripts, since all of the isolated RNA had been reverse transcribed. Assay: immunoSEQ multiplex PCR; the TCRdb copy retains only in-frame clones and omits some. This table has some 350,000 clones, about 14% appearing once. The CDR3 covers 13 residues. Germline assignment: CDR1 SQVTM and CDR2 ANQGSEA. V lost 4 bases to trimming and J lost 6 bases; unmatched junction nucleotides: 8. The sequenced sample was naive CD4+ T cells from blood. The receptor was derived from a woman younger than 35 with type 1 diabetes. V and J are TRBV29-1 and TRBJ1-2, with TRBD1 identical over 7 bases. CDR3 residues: CSVGGATGHGYTF. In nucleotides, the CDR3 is TGCAGCGTTGGGGGGGCGACAGGGCATGGCTACACCTTC.